This record covers a single T cell receptor beta chain. The source of the sample is a study of blood T cell dynamics during melanoma immunotherapy. The assay was immunoSEQ multiplex PCR, and TCRdb's table has in-frame clones only and misses some. Among around 10,000 clones listed, about 90% were seen once. Specified time point: week 3, after first cycle of checkpoint inhibitor. Sampling occurred pretreatment (T0) and at week 3 (W3), after cycle one of checkpoint blockade. This clonotype originated in a human donor with melanoma. Sequencing used blood, obtained from a patient treated with checkpoint blockade.

CDR3 bases: TGTGCCAGCAGCTTGGTGACAGTTGGTTACACAGATACGCAGTATTTT. Translating it yields CASSLVTVGYTDTQYF. The chain recombines TRBV5-6 with TRBJ2-3, with D possibly matching TRBD1 (5 bases). V dropped 0 bases and J dropped 2 bases, with 13 bases sitting between them. Germline loops: CDR1 SGHDT, CDR2 YYEEEE. This CDR3 has 16 amino acids.